A single sample is the source of the 17 T cell receptor beta chains below, sequenced in a study of T cells in Graves' hyperthyroidism and ophthalmopathy. Regions amplified from RNA transcripts were the TCR beta CDR3 regions. The primer set for the first-round RT-PCR of the TCR CDR3 was HTBI. TCRdb called the multiplex PCR reads again in MiXCR, with one record for every CDR3 protein. This table has under 350,000 distinct CDR3 sequences, about 20% appearing once. Sequencing used blood. The receptors originated from a woman in her forties or fifties with Graves' hyperthyroidism.

This chain joins TRBV7-9 and TRBJ1-1; D gene unclear. The CDR3 covers 15 residues. V lost 2 bases, J lost 1 base, and 11 bases lay in between. Germline CDR1 SEHNR, CDR2 FQNEAQ (reference sequence). CDR3 DNA sequence: TGTGCCAGCAGCTTATTAGACCTTCCGAACACTGAAGCTTTCTTT. Translation: CASSLLDLPNTEAFF.

This chain connects TRBV11-2 to TRBJ2-3, with D hard to call. V was trimmed by 5 bases and J by 0 bases, leaving 12 bases between them. CDR1 is SGHAT, CDR2 FQNNGV, per germline. The CDR3 has 15 amino acids. CDR3 protein: CASSLRRTSTDTQYF. CDR3 coding DNA: TGTGCCAGCAGCCTCAGGAGAACTAGCACAGATACGCAGTATTTT.

This clonotype was seen more than once but under ten times. The rearrangement joins TRBV19 to TRBJ2-1; 11 bases are a match to TRBD2. CDR3 size: 14 residues. Per the germline V gene, CDR1 is LNHDA and CDR2 is SQIVND (reference sequence). The ends lost 6 bases at V and 10 bases at J; junction bases unmatched: 8. CDR3 sequence reads: CASRILAGGGEQFF. The CDR3 DNA reads TGTGCCAGTAGGATTCTAGCGGGGGGTGGGGAGCAGTTCTTC.

This chain uses TRBV27 with TRBJ2-1; TRBD2 agrees at 10 bases. The CDR3 contains 15 residues. Looked up from germline, CDR1 is MNHEY and CDR2 is SMNVEV (reference sequence). The ends lost 5 bases at V and 8 bases at J; junction bases unmatched: 9. Here the CDR3 reads CASSPLLAGGYEQFF. The DNA of the CDR3 is TGTGCCAGCAGTCCACTGTTAGCGGGAGGTTATGAGCAGTTCTTC.

V is TRBV20-1 and J is TRBJ2-5; TRBD1 is a possible D gene (5 bases). The germline gives CDR1 DFQATT, CDR2 SNEGSKA (reference sequence). The germline V and J ends were trimmed by 3 bases and 0 bases, with 17 bases remaining between them. This CDR3 has 16 residues. The CDR3 protein is CSASPWARVNQETQYF. The CDR3 region has the DNA TGCAGTGCTAGCCCCTGGGCCAGGGTAAACCAAGAGACCCAGTACTTC.

The chain has TRBV28 and TRBJ1-5, with TRBD1 as a possible D gene (5 bases). CDR1 is MDHEN and CDR2 is SYDVKM in the germline V gene. The V and J ends lost 3 bases and 7 bases respectively, with 19 bases between them. This CDR3 region has 16 residues. In DNA form, the CDR3 reads TGTGCCAGCAGTTTTGACCAGGGAGGGTTGGGGCAGCCCCAGCATTTT. Its protein is CASSFDQGGLGQPQHF.

J is TRBJ2-5 and V is TRBV7-9; perhaps TRBD1 as D (8 bases). With 3 bases removed from V and 5 bases from J, the gap between germline ends came to 13 bases. CDR3 length: 14 amino acids. Germline V gene data show CDR1 as SEHNR and CDR2 as FQNEAQ (reference sequence). CDR3 coding DNA: TGTGCCAGCAGCTTGGACAGGGAGGGCGAGACCCAGTACTTC. Translation: CASSLDREGETQYF. Complete variable domain (other parts from reference TRBV7-9 and TRBJ2-5): DTGVSQNPRHKITKRGQNVTFRCDPISEHNRLYWYRQTLGQGPEFLTYFQNEAQLEKSRLLSDRFSAERPKGSFSTLEIQRTEQGDSAMYLCASSLDREGETQYFGPGTRLLVL.

Many counts were recorded for this clonotype. This chain links TRBV18 with TRBJ1-1, with D possibly matching TRBD1 (6 bases). The V gene's germline CDR1 is KGHSH and CDR2 LQKENI. Trimming left V 6 bases short and J 2 bases short, with 19 bases between. CDR3 length: 16 amino acids. The CDR3 spells CASSPRRDTRNTEAFF. In DNA form, the CDR3 reads TGTGCCAGCTCCCCTCGCCGGGACACTAGAAACACTGAAGCTTTCTTT. The variable domain in full, completed from reference TRBV18 and TRBJ1-1, reads NAGVMQNPRHLVRRRGQEARLRCSPMKGHSHVYWYRQLPEEGLKFMVYLQKENIIDESGMPKERFSAEFPKEGPSILRIQQVVRGDSAAYFCASSPRRDTRNTEAFFGQGTRLTVV.

This clonotype was found many times. The chain joins TRBV7-3 to TRBJ1-1; D gene unclear. The CDR3 spans 15 residues. Germline-derived CDR1 and CDR2 are SGHTA and FQGTGA. Trimming stripped 0 bases from V and 1 base from J, with 9 bases between. CDR3: CASSLTSAGNTEAFF. The CDR3 coding sequence is TGTGCCAGCAGCTTAACGTCGGCGGGGAACACTGAAGCTTTCTTT.

In this sample, this clonotype turned up many times. V gene TRBV27 combines with J gene TRBJ2-1; D remains unclear. Per the germline V gene, CDR1 is MNHEY and CDR2 is SMNVEV (reference sequence). This CDR3 region has 12 residues. Trimming cost V 2 bases and J 9 bases, with 8 bases left between them. CDR3 in DNA: TGTGCCAGCAGTTTAATCAAGGGTGAGCAGTTCTTC. Translated, it gives CASSLIKGEQFF.

This clonotype was seen many times. One junction end does not reproduce the germline sequence, and a read error may be involved. V and J are TRBV7-2 and TRBJ2-1; the match to TRBD2 covers 7 bases. The CDR3 is 16 amino acids. Per germline, CDR1 SGHTA and CDR2 FQGNSA. Here the CDR3 DNA reads TGTGCCAGCACCTTATCCGGAGCGGGATATGGTAATGAGCAGTTCTTC. Residues: CASTLSGAGYGNEQFF.

The gene calls are TRBV28 and TRBJ1-4, with a possible D match to TRBD1 (6 bases). The CDR3 spans 15 residues. Trimming pared 6 bases from V and 4 bases from J, leaving 15 bases between. Per the germline V gene, CDR1 is MDHEN and CDR2 is SYDVKM. The CDR3 protein is CASRPSDSYNEKLFF. The CDR3 DNA is TGTGCCAGCAGACCATCGGACAGCTATAATGAAAAACTGTTTTTT.

This clonotype was counted ten times or more. V gene TRBV5-1 combines with J gene TRBJ2-5; the match to TRBD1 covers 11 bases. CDR3 length equals 16 residues. The ends lost 0 bases at V and 5 bases at J; junction bases unmatched: 6. CDR1 and CDR2 (germline): SGHRS, YFSETQ. CDR3 residues: CASSLGPDRGHETQYF. The CDR3 DNA follows: TGCGCCAGCAGCTTGGGCCCGGACAGGGGGCATGAGACCCAGTACTTC.

This clonotype was detected ten times or more. The chain combines TRBV7-2 with TRBJ1-3, with D hard to call. Trimming cost V 5 bases and J 1 base, with 12 bases left between them. The CDR3 covers 15 residues. Germline values: CDR1 SGHTA, CDR2 FQGNSA. The CDR3, as DNA: TGTGCCAGCAGCACCCCCCCGGGATCTGGAAACACCATATATTTT. Amino acids: CASSTPPGSGNTIYF.

This chain connects TRBV5-1 to TRBJ2-5, with D hard to call. This CDR3 is 14 amino acids long. Per the germline V gene, CDR1 is SGHRS and CDR2 is YFSETQ. V was clipped by 3 bases and J by 0 bases, with 9 bases between them. The CDR3 sequence: CASSSSGNQETQYF. CDR3 DNA sequence: TGCGCCAGCAGCTCCTCTGGGAACCAAGAGACCCAGTACTTC. The complete variable domain, with remaining parts taken from reference TRBV5-1 and TRBJ2-5, reads KAGVTQTPRYLIKTRGQQVTLSCSPISGHRSVSWYQQTPGQGLQFLFEYFSETQRNKGNFPGRFSGRQFSNSRSEMNVSTLELGDSALYLCASSSSGNQETQYFGPGTRLLVL.

The rearrangement joins TRBV6-2 or TRBV6-3 to TRBJ1-2, with a tentative D call TRBD1 (6 bases). CDR3 size: 15 residues. CDR1 and CDR2 from the germline V gene are MNHEY and SVGEGT. With 0 bases removed from V and 4 bases from J, the gap between germline ends came to 12 bases. CDR3 region: CASSYSLGGSYGYTF. CDR3 coding DNA: TGTGCCAGCAGTTACTCGCTAGGGGGATCCTATGGCTACACCTTC.

This clonotype was detected a few times. The chain carries TRBV6-1 and TRBJ1-2; the match to TRBD1 covers 7 bases. Germline assignment: CDR1 MNHNS and CDR2 SASEGT. The CDR3 runs 12 residues. J lost 6 bases, V lost 3 bases, and 1 base had no gene match. The CDR3 region is CASSETGHGYTF. The CDR3 coding sequence is TGTGCCAGCAGTGAGACAGGGCATGGCTACACCTTC.